The 5 T cell receptor beta chains presented below share a single source sample, sequenced in a study of T cell responses to AZD1222 COVID-19 vaccine. Data came from immunoSEQ multiplex PCR; TCRdb stores just in-frame clones and leaves some out. The sample yields roughly 42,000 clones, about 90% seen once. The sequences come from peripheral blood, collected 28 days after the second dose of the MenACWY control vaccine. The receptors originated from an adult who received the MenACWY meningococcal vaccine as a control.

The J gene is TRBJ1-6, the V gene TRBV7-9; 8 nucleotides align to TRBD1. The V gene end was trimmed by 2 bases and the J gene end by 9 bases; junction bases not matched to a gene: 6. Per germline, CDR1 SEHNR and CDR2 FQNEAQ (reference sequence). The CDR3 length is 15 residues. CDR3 DNA: TGTGCCAGCAGCTTACTTCAGGGGGCAATTTCACCCCTCCACTTT. Translated, it gives CASSLLQGAISPLHF.

The chain recombines TRBV5-1 with TRBJ2-4; 9 bases align to TRBD2. The V gene end was trimmed by 1 base and the J gene end by 0 bases; junction bases not matched to a gene: 14. This CDR3 is 20 amino acids long. Germline V gene lookup returns CDR1 SGHRS and CDR2 YFSETQ. CDR3 loop: CASSLSLLAGWELAKNIQYF. CDR3 bases: TGCGCCAGCAGCTTGTCTCTCCTAGCGGGATGGGAATTAGCCAAAAACATTCAGTACTTC.

This rearrangement joins TRBV2 to TRBJ1-6; D is undetermined. CDR3 length equals 14 residues. Trimming pared 2 bases from V and 7 bases from J, leaving 9 bases between. Germline V gene data show CDR1 as SNHLY and CDR2 as FYNNEI. CDR3 sequence: CASSESTENSPLHF. In DNA, the CDR3 is TGTGCCAGCAGTGAATCGACGGAAAATTCACCCCTCCACTTT.

The chain has TRBV25-1 and TRBJ2-7, with 8 bases lining up with TRBD1. Germline V gene sequence: CDR1 MGHDK, CDR2 SYGVNS. Losses at the gene ends were 4 bases for V and 5 bases for J; bases not matched to a gene: 10. The CDR3 sequence is 15 residues long. The CDR3, as DNA: TGTGCCAGCAGTGCCTCCCCACAGGGGGGAGACGAGCAGTACTTC. Amino acid sequence: CASSASPQGGDEQYF.

The chain employs TRBV27 and TRBJ1-6; D is undetermined. This CDR3 spans 12 amino acids. V shed 5 bases and J shed 6 bases, with 5 bases lying between them. Germline CDR1 is MNHEY and CDR2 is SMNVEV (reference sequence). CDR3 amino acids: CASSVPNSPLHF. CDR3 DNA sequence: TGTGCCAGCAGTGTCCCTAATTCACCCCTCCACTTT.